The 22 T cell receptor beta chains in this list originate from one sample, sequenced in a study of blood T cell repertoires in COVID-19. Data came from immunoSEQ multiplex PCR; TCRdb stores just in-frame clones and leaves some out. The table includes 300,000 to 450,000 clones, 88% detected once. Sequencing was done on a sample of PBMCs or T cells enriched from blood (not recorded which). The receptors were gathered from a woman aged 18-29 years who had recovered from COVID-19.

V and J are TRBV28 and TRBJ1-2; no reliable D call. This CDR3 spans 15 amino acids. Trimming cost V 3 bases and J 0 bases, with 11 bases left between them. The germline V gene has CDR1 MDHEN and CDR2 SYDVKM. CDR3 sequence (DNA): TGTGCCAGCAGTTTGTCCTATAAAACTAACTATGGCTACACCTTC. This sequence encodes CASSLSYKTNYGYTF.

This chain joins TRBV6-1 and TRBJ2-7, with D perhaps matching TRBD1 (6 bases). The V end lost 1 base, the J end lost 4 bases, and 11 bases lay between the germline ends. The CDR3 consists of 14 residues. The germline CDR1 and CDR2 sequences are MNHNS and SASEGT. The CDR3 bases are TGTGCCAGCAGTGAAGTCCAGGGGCGGTACGAGCAGTACTTC. It translates to CASSEVQGRYEQYF.

This clone was found a few times. The chain is built from TRBV29-1 and TRBJ1-1, with D possibly matching TRBD1 (6 bases). Germline CDR1 reads SQVTM; CDR2 reads ANQGSEA. The CDR3 consists of 13 residues. The V gene lost 4 bases and the J gene lost 4 bases, with 13 bases spanning the gap. The CDR3 loop reads CSVARGAGTEAFF. In DNA form, the CDR3 reads TGCAGCGTTGCTCGGGGGGCGGGCACTGAAGCTTTCTTT. The full variable domain, in which reference TRBV29-1 and TRBJ1-1 provide the parts outside the CDR3, is SAVISQKPSRDICQRGTSLTIQCQVDSQVTMMFWYRQQPGQSLTLIATANQGSEATYESGFVIDKFPISRPNLTFSTLTVSNMSPEDSSIYLCSVARGAGTEAFFGQGTRLTVV.

This clone has just a few counts. The chain combines TRBV30 with TRBJ1-2; no definite D call. The CDR3 has 12 residues. V lost 0 bases and J lost 5, with 7 bases in between. From germline, CDR1 is GTSNPN and CDR2 SVGIG (reference sequence). As DNA, the CDR3 is TGTGCCTGGAGTGTCCGAGGGTATGGCTACACCTTC. Protein product: CAWSVRGYGYTF. The full variable domain, with the rest looked up from reference TRBV30 and TRBJ1-2, is SQTIHQWPATLVQPVGSPLSLECTVEGTSNPNLYWYRQAAGRGLQLLFYSVGIGQISSEVPQNLSASRPQDRQFILSSKKLLLSDSGFYLCAWSVRGYGYTFGSGTRLTVV.

The chain is built from TRBV4-2 and TRBJ1-2; 7 bases map to TRBD1. The CDR3 consists of 16 residues. Germline V gives CDR1 LGHNA, CDR2 YNFKEQ. The junction had 7 bases not matched to a gene; V was cut back by 2 bases and J by 1 base. The CDR3 coding sequence is TGTGCCAGCAGCCAAACCGGGACAGACGTTAACTATGGCTACACCTTC. This codes for CASSQTGTDVNYGYTF.

J is TRBJ1-5 and V is TRBV2; 8 bases are shared with TRBD1. Germline CDR1 SNHLY, CDR2 FYNNEI. Losses at the gene ends were 6 bases for V and 6 bases for J; bases not matched to a gene: 10. The CDR3 loop spans 15 amino acids. CDR3 in DNA: TGTGCCAGCAGCCCCGACAGGGGAGCCGGTCAGCCCCAGCATTTT. The encoded protein is CASSPDRGAGQPQHF.

The chain links TRBV5-1 to TRBJ1-2; D call uncertain. The CDR3 is made up of 15 amino acids. Germline CDR1 and CDR2: SGHRS and YFSETQ. V lost 0 bases and J 3 bases, leaving 12 bases between the germline ends. This CDR3 is CASSLVAGGDYGYTF. For the CDR3, the DNA is TGCGCCAGCAGCTTGGTTGCGGGTGGGGACTATGGCTACACCTTC.

This chain joins TRBV6-5 and TRBJ1-5; D gene ambiguous. Germline-derived CDR1 and CDR2 are MNHEY and SVGAGI. Trimming shortened V by 0 bases and J by 6 bases, and 6 bases separated the two germline ends. The CDR3 length is 13 residues. The CDR3 coding sequence is TGTGCCAGCAGTTACTCGATCGGTCAGCCCCAGCATTTT. This encodes CASSYSIGQPQHF.

The chain couples TRBV7-9 to TRBJ2-4; D remains unclear. Trimming took off 5 bases at V and 0 bases at J, with 5 bases between the two ends. The CDR3 has 13 amino acids. Germline loops: CDR1 SEHNR, CDR2 FQNEAQ (reference sequence). The CDR3, as DNA: TGTGCCAGCAGCCCCCTAGCCAAAAACATTCAGTACTTC. Residues: CASSPLAKNIQYF.

This clone was seen a single time. The chain recombines TRBV7-2 with TRBJ2-7; TRBD1 might be the D (6 bases). The germline CDR1 and CDR2 sequences are SGHTA and FQGNSA. Trimming removed 3 bases from V and 2 bases from J, with 26 bases in between. The CDR3 totals 19 residues. CDR3 bases: TGTGCCAGCAGCTTGAAGATTCTTACAGGGAACCTGAGGACCTACGAGCAGTACTTC. Residues: CASSLKILTGNLRTYEQYF.

The CDR3 DNA follows: TGTGCCAGCAGCTCGTTCCGGGACAGGGGGCGGGATTCACCCCTCCACTTT. It translates to CASSSFRDRGRDSPLHF. The chain combines TRBV13 with TRBJ1-6; 12 bases are shared with TRBD1. There are 17 residues in the CDR3. CDR1 is PRHDT and CDR2 is FYEKMQ in the germline V gene (reference sequence). The V and J ends lost 4 bases and 8 bases, in that order; junction bases with no gene match: 9.

V is TRBV27 and J is TRBJ1-2; possible D gene TRBD1, 6 bases. With 8 bases removed from V and 7 bases from J, the gap between germline ends came to 20 bases. Germline lookup yields CDR1 MNHEY and CDR2 SMNVEV (reference sequence). This CDR3 region has 14 residues. This CDR3 reads CASGGGGAWGGYTF. In nucleotides, the CDR3 is TGTGCCAGCGGCGGGGGGGGCGCTTGGGGTGGCTACACCTTC.

The rearrangement links TRBV6-5 to TRBJ2-3; 8 nucleotides agree with TRBD1. The CDR3 sequence is 13 residues long. Trimming took 8 bases from V and 8 from J; bases not matched to a gene: 9. Germline V gene sequence: CDR1 MNHEY, CDR2 SVGAGI. The CDR3 DNA follows: TGTGCCAGCGGGCAGGGGGCGCAAGGTACGCAGTATTTT. It specifies CASGQGAQGTQYF.

V and J are TRBV27 and TRBJ2-3, with D possibly matching TRBD1 (5 bases). The CDR3 extends over 15 amino acids. Germline CDR1 reads MNHEY; CDR2 reads SMNVEV (reference sequence). Trimming took off 4 bases at V and 2 bases at J, with 13 bases between the two ends. As DNA, the CDR3 is TGTGCCAGCAGTTCTCAGGGCAGACCCACAGATACGCAGTATTTT. This encodes CASSSQGRPTDTQYF.

This rearrangement joins TRBV18 to TRBJ1-2; 8 positions match TRBD1. The V segment lost 3 bases and the J segment 8 bases; nucleotides outside the gene matches: 2. CDR3 size: 12 residues. The germline V gene has CDR1 KGHSH and CDR2 LQKENI. CDR3 region: CASSPGQEGYTF. As DNA, the CDR3 is TGTGCCAGCTCACCGGGACAGGAGGGCTACACCTTC.

The rearrangement joins TRBV5-4 to TRBJ2-5; 8 bases align to TRBD1. V trimming: 0 bases; J trimming: 4 bases; junction bases outside the gene matches: 5. This CDR3 spans 15 amino acids. Germline CDR1 reads SGHNT; CDR2 reads YYREEE (reference sequence). This chain's CDR3 is CASSLGQGPLETQYF. The CDR3 nucleotides are TGTGCCAGCAGCTTGGGACAGGGGCCCTTAGAGACCCAGTACTTC.

The chain uses TRBV30 and TRBJ2-4, with a tentative D call TRBD2 (5 bases). Germline-derived CDR1 and CDR2 are GTSNPN and SVGIG (reference sequence). CDR3 length: 12 residues. Trimming removed 8 bases at V and 2 bases at J, with 10 bases between. CDR3 coding DNA: TGTGCCGGTCGGGGAACCAAAAACATTCAGTACTTC. It yields the protein CAGRGTKNIQYF.

This chain uses TRBV19 with TRBJ2-3; D not certain. CDR1 is LNHDA and CDR2 is SQIVND in the germline V gene (reference sequence). The V gene lost 3 bases and the J gene lost 0 bases, with 7 bases spanning the gap. The CDR3 is 14 residues long. The CDR3 loop reads CASSIQTSTDTQYF. Written as DNA, the CDR3 is TGTGCCAGTAGTATCCAGACTAGCACAGATACGCAGTATTTT.

CDR3 residues: CASRDRGQETQYF. The CDR3 DNA follows: TGCGCCAGCAGGGACAGGGGGCAGGAGACCCAGTACTTC. The chain has TRBV10-2 and TRBJ2-5; TRBD1 agrees at 11 bases. Germline V gene sequence: CDR1 WSHSY, CDR2 SAAADI. With V trimmed by 6 bases and J by 5 bases, 2 bases remained unmatched. CDR3 size: 13 residues.

The V gene is TRBV11-3, the J gene TRBJ2-7; weak D call: TRBD2 (6 bases). Trimming took 0 bases from V and 4 from J, leaving 7 bases between them. The CDR3 is 13 amino acids. Germline V gene lookup returns CDR1 SGHNT and CDR2 YENEEA. The CDR3 DNA reads as TGTGCCAGCAGCTTAGAGGGGACTTACGAGCAGTACTTC. Protein sequence: CASSLEGTYEQYF.

The genes are TRBV6-5 and TRBJ2-1, with 7 bases aligning to TRBD2. This CDR3 comprises 15 residues. The J segment lost 1 base and the V segment lost 6 bases, leaving 6 bases of the junction unmatched. Germline assignment: CDR1 MNHEY and CDR2 SVGAGI. The CDR3 is CASRGGTESYNEQFF. DNA of the CDR3: TGTGCCAGCAGGGGGGGGACGGAGTCCTACAATGAGCAGTTCTTC.

The genes are TRBV30 and TRBJ1-2; D gene unclear. The CDR3 length is 11 residues. The V and J ends lost 0 bases and 8 bases respectively, with 7 bases between them. Germline CDR1 is GTSNPN and CDR2 is SVGIG (reference sequence). The CDR3 reads CAWSVPRGYTF. The CDR3 DNA is TGTGCCTGGAGTGTACCCCGGGGCTACACCTTC. The full variable domain, with the rest looked up from reference TRBV30 and TRBJ1-2, is SQTIHQWPATLVQPVGSPLSLECTVEGTSNPNLYWYRQAAGRGLQLLFYSVGIGQISSEVPQNLSASRPQDRQFILSSKKLLLSDSGFYLCAWSVPRGYTFGSGTRLTVV.